This T cell receptor (beta chain) appears in the sequencing data of a study of CD8+CD57+ T cells in acquired aplastic anemia. This CDR3 region has 16 residues. The germline V gene encodes CDR1 SNHLY and CDR2 FYNNEI. For CDR3 and TCR beta VDJ profiling, genomic DNA was the template used. Each CDR3 protein gets one entry after TCRdb re-called the reads with MiXCR. Of roughly 160,000 distinct CDR3 sequences listed, less than 60% are singletons. Study-wide findings and caveats: Found in both controls and patients were twenty-nine CD8+ CDR3 sequences.

Comment on this clonotype: Its antigen is not identified. An end of the junction differs from the germline gene, which may be a read error.

The authors sequenced patients whose flow cytometry had shown CD8+CD57+ cell expansion. Blood was sampled before the patients had received any therapy. Sample: sorted CD4+, CD8+, or CD8+CD57+ T cells (not recorded which) from PBMCs. The genes are TRBV2 and TRBJ1-2, with D unresolved. The source is a human donor with aplastic anemia. The CDR3 region has the DNA TGTGCCAGCAGTGAAAGGGCCCTTGGAACAAACTATGGCTATACCTTC. It is translated as CASSERALGTNYGYTF. The full variable domain, completed using reference TRBV2 and TRBJ1-2, is EPEVTQTPSHQVTQMGQEVILRCVPISNHLYFYWYRQILGQKVEFLVSFYNNEISEKSEIFDDQFSVERPDGSNFTLKIRSTKLEDSAMYFCASSERALGTNYGYTFGSGTRLTVV.